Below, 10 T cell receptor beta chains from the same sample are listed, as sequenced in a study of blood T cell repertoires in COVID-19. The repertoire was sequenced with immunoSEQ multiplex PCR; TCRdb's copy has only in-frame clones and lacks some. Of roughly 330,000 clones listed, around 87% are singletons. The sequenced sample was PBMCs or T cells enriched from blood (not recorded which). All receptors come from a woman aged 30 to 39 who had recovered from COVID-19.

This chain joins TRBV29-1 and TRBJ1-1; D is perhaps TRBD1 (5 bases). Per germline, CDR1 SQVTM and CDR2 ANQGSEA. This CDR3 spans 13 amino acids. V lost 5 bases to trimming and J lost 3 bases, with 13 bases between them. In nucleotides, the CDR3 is TGCAGCGTTAACAGGCTCGGTGACACTGAAGCTTTCTTT. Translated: CSVNRLGDTEAFF.

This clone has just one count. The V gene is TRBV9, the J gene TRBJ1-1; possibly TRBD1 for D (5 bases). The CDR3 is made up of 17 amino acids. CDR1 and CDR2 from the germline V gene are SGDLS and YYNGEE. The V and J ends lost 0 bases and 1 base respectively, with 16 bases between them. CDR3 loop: CASSVAQGGYANTEAFF. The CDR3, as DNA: TGTGCCAGCAGCGTAGCTCAGGGAGGGTATGCGAACACTGAAGCTTTCTTT. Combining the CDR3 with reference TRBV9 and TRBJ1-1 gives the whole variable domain DSGVTQTPKHLITATGQRVTLRCSPRSGDLSVYWYQQSLDQGLQFLIQYYNGEERAKGNILERFSAQQFPDLHSELNLSSLELGDSALYFCASSVAQGGYANTEAFFGQGTRLTVV.

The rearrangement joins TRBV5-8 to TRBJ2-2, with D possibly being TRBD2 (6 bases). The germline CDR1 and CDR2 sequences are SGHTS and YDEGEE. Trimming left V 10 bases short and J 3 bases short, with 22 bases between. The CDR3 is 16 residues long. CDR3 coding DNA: TGTGCCGGCTCTAGAACTTACGGGGGAGACACCGGGGAGCTGTTTTTT. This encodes CAGSRTYGGDTGELFF. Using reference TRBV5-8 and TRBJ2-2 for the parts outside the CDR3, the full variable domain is EAGVTQSPTHLIKTRGQQATLRCSPISGHTSVYWYQQALGLGLQFLLWYDEGEERNRGNFPPRFSGRQFPNYSSELNVNALELEDSALYLCAGSRTYGGDTGELFFGEGSRLTVL.

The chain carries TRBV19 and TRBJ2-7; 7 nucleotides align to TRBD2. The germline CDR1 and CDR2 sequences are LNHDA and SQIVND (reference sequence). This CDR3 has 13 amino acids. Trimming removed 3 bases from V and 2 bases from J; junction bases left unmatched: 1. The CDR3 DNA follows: TGTGCCAGTAGTATGCGGGAGCCCTACGAGCAGTACTTC. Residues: CASSMREPYEQYF.

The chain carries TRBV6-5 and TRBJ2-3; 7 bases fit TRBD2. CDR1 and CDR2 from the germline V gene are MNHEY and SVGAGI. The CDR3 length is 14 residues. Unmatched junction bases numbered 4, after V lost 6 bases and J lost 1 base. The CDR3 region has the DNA TGTGCCAGCAGCCTGGGACTACGCACAGATACGCAGTATTTT. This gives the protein CASSLGLRTDTQYF.

CDR3 sequence: CSVAGGGNYEQYF. The CDR3 DNA sequence: TGCAGCGTTGCCGGGGGAGGAAACTACGAGCAGTACTTC. This rearrangement joins TRBV29-1 to TRBJ2-7, with D tentatively TRBD2 (6 bases). Germline CDR1 reads SQVTM; CDR2 reads ANQGSEA. This CDR3 has 13 amino acids. V was trimmed by 4 bases and J by 3 bases, leaving 13 bases between them.

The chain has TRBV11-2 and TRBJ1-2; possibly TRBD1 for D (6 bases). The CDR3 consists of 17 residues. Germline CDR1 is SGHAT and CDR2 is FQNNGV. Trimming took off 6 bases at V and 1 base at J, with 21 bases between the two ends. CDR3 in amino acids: CASRKAPTGMNNYGYTF. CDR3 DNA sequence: TGTGCCAGCAGAAAGGCCCCAACAGGGATGAATAACTATGGCTACACCTTC. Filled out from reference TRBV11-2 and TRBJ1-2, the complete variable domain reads EAGVAQSPRYKIIEKRQSVAFWCNPISGHATLYWYQQILGQGPKLLIQFQNNGVVDDSQLPKDRFSAERLKGVDSTLKIQPAKLEDSAVYLCASRKAPTGMNNYGYTFGSGTRLTVV.

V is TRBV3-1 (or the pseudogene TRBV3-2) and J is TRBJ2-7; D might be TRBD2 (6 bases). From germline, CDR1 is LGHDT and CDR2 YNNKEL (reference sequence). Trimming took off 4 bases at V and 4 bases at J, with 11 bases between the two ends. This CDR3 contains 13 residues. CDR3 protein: CASSLPGGYEQYF. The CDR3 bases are TGTGCCAGCAGCCTCCCCGGGGGATACGAGCAGTACTTC.

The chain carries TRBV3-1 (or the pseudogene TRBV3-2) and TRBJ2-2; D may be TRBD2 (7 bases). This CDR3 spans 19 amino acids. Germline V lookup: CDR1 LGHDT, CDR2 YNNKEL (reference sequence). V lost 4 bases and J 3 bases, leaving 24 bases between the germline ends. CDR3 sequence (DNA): TGTGCCAGCAGCCCACACACCCCGAGGGGGGGGGTGTACACCGGGGAGCTGTTTTTT. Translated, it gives CASSPHTPRGGVYTGELFF.

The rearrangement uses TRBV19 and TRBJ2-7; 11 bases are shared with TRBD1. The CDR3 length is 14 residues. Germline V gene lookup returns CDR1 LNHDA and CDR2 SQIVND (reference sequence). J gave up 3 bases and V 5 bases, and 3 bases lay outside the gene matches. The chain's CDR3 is CASSPGTGGYEQYF. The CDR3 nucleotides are TGTGCCAGTAGTCCCGGGACAGGGGGCTACGAGCAGTACTTC.